Listed below are T cell receptor beta chains from one sample, sequenced in a study of shared clonotypes between healthy human individuals. Produced via immunoSEQ multiplex PCR; TCRdb's table is partial and in-frame only. The table shows a few million clones, with around 92% occurring only once. Sequencing was carried out using naive CD4+ T cells from PBMCs. Receptors originate from a man between 18 and 35 years old in good health. Some clones in this sample may be carry-over from other donors' samples. Each CDR3 is given with its conserved first and last residue. A D gene is named only where the DNA matches it firmly. A row's size may be missing; if present it is once, few, many or a size class.

v_gene: TRBV28
len: 16
abundance: once
j_gene: TRBJ1-3
d_gene: -
CDR3nt: TGTGCCAGCAGTTCCCCTAGTATTTTCTCTGGAAACACCATATATTTT
CDR3aa: CASSSPSIFSGNTIYF

v_gene: TRBV9
len: 13
abundance: -
j_gene: TRBJ1-2
d_gene: -
CDR3nt: TGTGCCAGCGGCGAACTGGATAACTATGGCTACACCTTC
CDR3aa: CASGELDNYGYTF

v_gene: TRBV7-2
len: 15
abundance: once
j_gene: TRBJ2-5
d_gene: TRBD2
CDR3nt: TGTGCCAGCAGCACTACTAGCGGAGCTCAAGAGACCCAGTACTTC
CDR3aa: CASSTTSGAQETQYF

v_gene: TRBV19
len: 15
abundance: -
j_gene: TRBJ2-7
d_gene: -
CDR3nt: TGTGCCAGTAGTATAGAAACAGGGCAGACCTACGAGCAGTACTTC
CDR3aa: CASSIETGQTYEQYF

v_gene: TRBV5-1
len: 13
abundance: -
j_gene: TRBJ1-2
d_gene: -
CDR3nt: TGCGCCAGCAGCCCATACCCCGGGACGGGGGACACCTTC
CDR3aa: CASSPYPGTGDTF

v_gene: TRBV10-3
len: 18
abundance: -
j_gene: TRBJ2-3
d_gene: TRBD2
CDR3nt: TGTGCCATCAGTGACTATTTAGCGGGAGGATTGAGCACAGATACGCAGTATTTT
CDR3aa: CAISDYLAGGLSTDTQYF

v_gene: TRBV5-1
len: 16
abundance: -
j_gene: TRBJ1-3
d_gene: -
CDR3nt: TGCGCCAGCAGCTTGGAGGGGCTCACCTCTGGAAACACCATATATTTT
CDR3aa: CASSLEGLTSGNTIYF

v_gene: TRBV9
len: 16
abundance: -
j_gene: TRBJ2-2
d_gene: -
CDR3nt: TGTGCCAGCAGCGTAGCGGGGGCGGCGGGCACCGGGGAGCTGTTTTTT
CDR3aa: CASSVAGAAGTGELFF

v_gene: TRBV6-4
len: 14
abundance: once
j_gene: TRBJ2-3
d_gene: TRBD2
CDR3nt: TGTGCCAGCAGTGAAAACATAGCGGGAGGCTCGCAGTATTTT
CDR3aa: CASSENIAGGSQYF

v_gene: TRBV28
len: 12
abundance: -
j_gene: TRBJ1-2
d_gene: -
CDR3nt: TGTGCCAGCAGTTTTGGTTTCTATGGCTACACCTTC
CDR3aa: CASSFGFYGYTF

v_gene: TRBV7-9
len: 14
abundance: -
j_gene: TRBJ2-1
d_gene: -
CDR3nt: TGTGCCAGCAGCTTACCGACTCCTTACAATGAGCAGTTCTTC
CDR3aa: CASSLPTPYNEQFF

v_gene: TRBV7-3
len: 15
abundance: -
j_gene: TRBJ2-7
d_gene: TRBD1
CDR3nt: TGTGCCAGCAGCCCCGGACAGGGGAGCTCCTACGAGCAGTACTTC
CDR3aa: CASSPGQGSSYEQYF

v_gene: TRBV29-1
len: 14
abundance: -
j_gene: TRBJ2-3
d_gene: -
CDR3nt: TGCAGCGTCGCTTTACTTCTGCCCACAGATACGCAGTATTTT
CDR3aa: CSVALLLPTDTQYF

v_gene: TRBV9
len: 14
abundance: -
j_gene: TRBJ2-3
d_gene: TRBD2
CDR3nt: TGTGCCAGCAGCTCTCGGACTAGTACAGATACGCAGTATTTT
CDR3aa: CASSSRTSTDTQYF

v_gene: TRBV7-2
len: 15
abundance: once
j_gene: TRBJ2-7
d_gene: -
CDR3nt: TGTGCCAGCAGCTTAGACTCTCGCGGGCCCTACGAGCAGTACTTC
CDR3aa: CASSLDSRGPYEQYF

v_gene: TRBV5-4
len: 14
abundance: once
j_gene: TRBJ2-3
d_gene: -
CDR3nt: TGTGCCACTTACCGGGGGACCAGGGGGGATACGCAGTATTTT
CDR3aa: CATYRGTRGDTQYF

v_gene: TRBV4-3
len: 17
abundance: -
j_gene: TRBJ2-3
d_gene: TRBD2
CDR3nt: TGCGCCAGCAGCCGCCAATCCCTAGCGGGAGGCACAGATACGCAGTATTTT
CDR3aa: CASSRQSLAGGTDTQYF

v_gene: TRBV5-5
len: 17
abundance: once
j_gene: TRBJ1-1
d_gene: TRBD1
CDR3nt: TGTGCCAGCCCCCGGGCGGGGAGGGGGCGGATAGGAACTGAAGCTTTCTTT
CDR3aa: CASPRAGRGRIGTEAFF

v_gene: TRBV28
len: 15
abundance: -
j_gene: TRBJ2-1
d_gene: -
CDR3nt: TGTGCCAGCAGTTTCAGGCAGGGAGGTAAGAATGAGCAGTTCTTC
CDR3aa: CASSFRQGGKNEQFF

v_gene: TRBV7-6
len: 15
abundance: -
j_gene: TRBJ2-2
d_gene: TRBD2
CDR3nt: TGTGCCAGCAGCCGTAGCGGGAATCCCACCGGGGAGCTGTTTTTT
CDR3aa: CASSRSGNPTGELFF

v_gene: TRBV7-9
len: 15
abundance: -
j_gene: TRBJ2-7
d_gene: -
CDR3nt: TGTGCCAGCAACTTCGGACACTCCCTATCCTACGAGCAGTACTTC
CDR3aa: CASNFGHSLSYEQYF

v_gene: TRBV15
len: 14
abundance: once
j_gene: TRBJ1-1
d_gene: -
CDR3nt: TGTGCCACCAGCAGAGAGACCCCGGGCACTGAAGCTTTCTTT
CDR3aa: CATSRETPGTEAFF

v_gene: TRBV11-2
len: 17
abundance: -
j_gene: TRBJ2-2
d_gene: -
CDR3nt: TGTGCCAGCAGCCCGCGACACACGGCCTCAAACACCGGGGAGCTGTTTTTT
CDR3aa: CASSPRHTASNTGELFF

v_gene: TRBV6-5
len: 12
abundance: -
j_gene: TRBJ1-1
d_gene: -
CDR3nt: TGTGCCAGCAGTCAACCGGGAAGGGAAGCTTTCTTT
CDR3aa: CASSQPGREAFF

v_gene: TRBV14
len: 11
abundance: -
j_gene: TRBJ2-3
d_gene: -
CDR3nt: TGTGCCAGCAGCCATCGGGGACCGCAGTATTTT
CDR3aa: CASSHRGPQYF

v_gene: TRBV11-1
len: 16
abundance: -
j_gene: TRBJ1-4
d_gene: -
CDR3nt: TGTGCCAGCAGCTTACAGGGTCCTGCAACTAATGAAAAACTGTTTTTT
CDR3aa: CASSLQGPATNEKLFF

v_gene: TRBV5-1
len: 15
abundance: -
j_gene: TRBJ1-4
d_gene: -
CDR3nt: TGCGCCAGCAGCGGGGGCGAGGGGCCCAATGAAAAACTGTTTTTT
CDR3aa: CASSGGEGPNEKLFF

v_gene: TRBV7-2
len: 14
abundance: -
j_gene: TRBJ2-3
d_gene: -
CDR3nt: TGTGCCAGCAGCTTAAGTCGGAGCACAGATACGCAGTATTTT
CDR3aa: CASSLSRSTDTQYF

v_gene: TRBV27
len: 16
abundance: -
j_gene: TRBJ2-7
d_gene: -
CDR3nt: TGTGCCAGCAGTCCCCGGGTGGGGATTTCCCCTTCCGAGCAGTACTTC
CDR3aa: CASSPRVGISPSEQYF

v_gene: TRBV7-6
len: 12
abundance: -
j_gene: TRBJ2-3
d_gene: -
CDR3nt: TGTGCCAGCAGCTTACCCACGAATACGCAGTATTTT
CDR3aa: CASSLPTNTQYF

v_gene: TRBV28
len: 16
abundance: -
j_gene: TRBJ2-7
d_gene: TRBD2
CDR3nt: TGTGCCAGCAGCCTACCCGGACTAGCGGGTCGCTACGAGCAGTACTTC
CDR3aa: CASSLPGLAGRYEQYF

v_gene: TRBV7-9
len: 14
abundance: -
j_gene: TRBJ2-7
d_gene: TRBD1
CDR3nt: TGTGCCAGCAGCTTCGGGACAGGGGTCGACGAGCAGTACTTC
CDR3aa: CASSFGTGVDEQYF